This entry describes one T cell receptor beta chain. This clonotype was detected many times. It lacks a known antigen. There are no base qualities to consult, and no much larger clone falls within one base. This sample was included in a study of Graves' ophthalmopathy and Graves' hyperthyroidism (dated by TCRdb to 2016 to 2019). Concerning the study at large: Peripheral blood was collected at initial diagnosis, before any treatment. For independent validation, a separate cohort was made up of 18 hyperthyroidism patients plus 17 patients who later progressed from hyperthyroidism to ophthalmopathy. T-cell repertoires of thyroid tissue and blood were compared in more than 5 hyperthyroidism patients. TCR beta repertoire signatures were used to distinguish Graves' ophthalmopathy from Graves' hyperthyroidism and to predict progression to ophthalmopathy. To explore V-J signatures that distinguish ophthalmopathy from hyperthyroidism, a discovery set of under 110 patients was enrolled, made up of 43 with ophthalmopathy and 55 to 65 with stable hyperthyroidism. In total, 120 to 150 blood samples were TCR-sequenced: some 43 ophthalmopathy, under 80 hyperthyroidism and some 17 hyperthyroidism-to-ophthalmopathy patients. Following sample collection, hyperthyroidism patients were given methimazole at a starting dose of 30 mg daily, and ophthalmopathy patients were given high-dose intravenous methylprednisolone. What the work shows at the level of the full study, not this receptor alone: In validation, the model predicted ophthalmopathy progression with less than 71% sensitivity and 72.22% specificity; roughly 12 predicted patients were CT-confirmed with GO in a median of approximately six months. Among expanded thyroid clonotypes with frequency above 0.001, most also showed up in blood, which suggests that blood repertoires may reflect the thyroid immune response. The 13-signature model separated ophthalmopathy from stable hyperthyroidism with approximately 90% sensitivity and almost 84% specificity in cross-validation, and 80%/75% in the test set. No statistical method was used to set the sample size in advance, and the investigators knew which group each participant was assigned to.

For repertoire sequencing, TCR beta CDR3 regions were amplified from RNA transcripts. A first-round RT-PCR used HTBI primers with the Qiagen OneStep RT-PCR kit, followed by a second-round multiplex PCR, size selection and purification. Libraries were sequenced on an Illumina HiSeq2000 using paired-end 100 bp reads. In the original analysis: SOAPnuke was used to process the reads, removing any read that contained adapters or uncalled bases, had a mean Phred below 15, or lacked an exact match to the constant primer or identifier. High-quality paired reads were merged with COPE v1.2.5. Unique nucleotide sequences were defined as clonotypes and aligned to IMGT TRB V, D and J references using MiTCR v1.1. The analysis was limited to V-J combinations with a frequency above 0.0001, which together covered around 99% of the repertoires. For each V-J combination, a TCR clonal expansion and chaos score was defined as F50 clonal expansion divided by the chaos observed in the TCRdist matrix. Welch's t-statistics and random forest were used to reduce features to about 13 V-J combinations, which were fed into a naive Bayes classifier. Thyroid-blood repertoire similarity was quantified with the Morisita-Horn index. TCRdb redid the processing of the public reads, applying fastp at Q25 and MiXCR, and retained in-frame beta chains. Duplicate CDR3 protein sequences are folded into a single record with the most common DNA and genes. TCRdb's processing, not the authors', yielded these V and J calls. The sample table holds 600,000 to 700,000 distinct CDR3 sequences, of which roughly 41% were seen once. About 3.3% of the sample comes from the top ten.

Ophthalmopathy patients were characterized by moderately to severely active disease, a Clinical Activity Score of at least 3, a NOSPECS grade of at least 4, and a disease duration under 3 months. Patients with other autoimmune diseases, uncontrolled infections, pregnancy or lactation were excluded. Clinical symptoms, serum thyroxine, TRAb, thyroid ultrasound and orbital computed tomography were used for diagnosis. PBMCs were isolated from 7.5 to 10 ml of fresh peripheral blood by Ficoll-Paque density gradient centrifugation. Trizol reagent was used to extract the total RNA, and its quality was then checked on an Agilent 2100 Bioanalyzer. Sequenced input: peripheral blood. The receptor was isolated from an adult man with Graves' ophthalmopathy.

CDR3 sequence: CASGSNSGPFYEQYF. The bases are TGTGCCAGCGGGTCTAATAGCGGGCCTTTCTACGAGCAGTACTTC. This receptor chain uses TRBV25-1 and TRBJ2-7; 7 central nucleotides agree with TRBD2. The CDR3 goes from the cysteine to the phenylalanine over 15 residues. The only DNA kept is the CDR3, 45 bases in frame from the first base. V trim: 8 bases; J trim: 3 bases; unmatched bases: 13. The germline V gene supplies CDR1 MGHDK and CDR2 SYGVNS.